This T cell receptor beta chain was captured by sequencing in a study of blood T cells in healthy people across ages. Alongside a J-beta primer mix, a sample-barcoded 5' primer served in a second PCR lasting roughly 7 to 12 cycles. Each sample provided no less than 2.5 million CDR3-containing paired-end reads. TCRdb used MiXCR to reprocess the 5' RACE reads, holding one entry per CDR3 protein. Among 650,000 to 900,000 distinct CDR3 sequences listed, 62% were seen once. The amount of total RNA extracted per sample was at least 5 micrograms. Trimming removed 3 bases from V and 1 base from J, with 13 bases in between. The CDR3 covers 15 residues. Per germline, CDR1 SGDLS and CDR2 YYNGEE.

The chain employs TRBV9 and TRBJ1-1, with D possibly matching TRBD1 (5 bases). The sequenced sample was blood. This receptor was identified in a young man in good health. CDR3 DNA sequence: TGTGCCAGCAGCGCGAGGCAGGGACCGAACACTGAAGCTTTCTTT. Protein: CASSARQGPNTEAFF.